This TCR beta chain comes out of a study of CD8 T cells in Susac syndrome (dated by TCRdb to 2018 to 2020). Turning to the overall study: Among the Susac syndrome patients who were sequenced, clinically active disease was present in over 5 and clinical remission was observed in roughly eight. Whether CD8+ T cell activation and differentiation in Susac syndrome was antigen driven was tested using repertoire sequencing. At blood withdrawal, Susac syndrome patients were either therapy-naive, taking corticosteroids (in some cases with IVIg as well), or taking IVIg alone.

V ends up 4 bases short and J 4 bases short, with an unmatched junction base count of 3. From the cysteine through the phenylalanine, the CDR3 covers 15 amino acids. Only CDR3 DNA is held: 45 bases, read in frame from base 1. CDR1 and CDR2 are read off the germline V gene (reference sequence) as MNHEY and SMNVEV. Broader findings and caveats from the paper: The TCR sequencing and HLA analysis was acknowledged to have included a relatively small number of individuals. In patients with Susac syndrome, the CD4+ T cell repertoire showed no detectable clonal expansion.

Points on this clonotype: There is no known antigen for this receptor. No base quality information exists; no much larger clone differs at one position.

Peripheral blood CD8+ and CD4+ T cells from healthy donors, Susac syndrome patients and multiple sclerosis patients were profiled by high-throughput TCR beta sequencing. Susac syndrome patients met recently defined diagnostic criteria for definite or probable disease. Bulk CD8+ and CD4+ T cells were purified magnetically by negative isolation, whereas CD8+ TEMRA cells were enriched by FACS. Blood was drawn into EDTA tubes, processed within 24 hours, and PBMCs were isolated by density gradient centrifugation. PBMCs intended for TCR sequencing were cryopreserved in liquid nitrogen and were subsequently thawed in a 37 degrees C water bath. Purity of sorted or isolated CD4+, CD8+ and CD8+ TEMRA cells was at least 90%. RNA was extracted using the RNeasy kit, and about 0.5 to 1 microgram was reverse transcribed with random hexamers. TCR beta CDR3 regions were amplified with the immunoSEQ multiplex PCR assay covering 54 Vbeta and 13 Jbeta segments. Bias from PCR amplification was corrected by using a synthetic template baseline for primer optimization and for computational correction. The original pipeline was this. Reads were annotated to V, D and J genes according to IMGT and were analyzed with immunoSEQ Analyzer, with only productive sequences retained. To calculate clonality, Shannon entropy was normalized by log2 of the number of productive unique sequences and then subtracted from one. Public and private clones were assessed among the 100 most prevalent clones of each patient and control. Susac-specific clones were defined as absent from healthy and MS cohorts, around 970 published viral clones and other ImmuneACCESS disease sequences. TCRdb reworked the public reads: Q25 trimming with fastp, MiXCR clone assembly, productive beta chains retained. Rows with a matching CDR3 protein are joined into one entry that keeps the most common DNA and genes. TCRdb, not the original authors, processed these V and J calls. This sample lists 95,000 to 150,000 distinct CDR3 sequences; 96% were detected once. In total, the top ten clones hold 0.11% to 0.15% of the sample.

The sample was CD4+ T cells from PBMCs. The chain couples TRBV27 to TRBJ2-5; 13 junctional bases match TRBD2. The source is a human donor with Susac syndrome. The DNA reads TGTGCCAGCAGTTCAAGGACTAGCGGGAGAGAGACCCAGTACTTC. This yields the protein CASSSRTSGRETQYF.